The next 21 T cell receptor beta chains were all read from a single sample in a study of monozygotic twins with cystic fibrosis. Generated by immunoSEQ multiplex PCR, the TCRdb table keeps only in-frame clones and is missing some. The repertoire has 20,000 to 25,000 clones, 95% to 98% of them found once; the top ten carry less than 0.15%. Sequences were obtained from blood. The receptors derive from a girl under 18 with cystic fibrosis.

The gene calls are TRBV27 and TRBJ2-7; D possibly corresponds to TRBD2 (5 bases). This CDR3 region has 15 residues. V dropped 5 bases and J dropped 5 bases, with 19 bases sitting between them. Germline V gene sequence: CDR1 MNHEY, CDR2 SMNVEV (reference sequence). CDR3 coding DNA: TGTGCCAGCAGTGTGAGCGGCGGAGGTCTTAACGAGCAGTACTTC. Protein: CASSVSGGGLNEQYF.

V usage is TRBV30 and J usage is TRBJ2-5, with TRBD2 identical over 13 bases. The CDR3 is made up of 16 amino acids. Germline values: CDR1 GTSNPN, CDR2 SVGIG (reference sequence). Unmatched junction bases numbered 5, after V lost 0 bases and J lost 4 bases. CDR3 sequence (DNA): TGTGCCTGGAGTGTACTAGCGGGAGGGCCGAGAGAGACCCAGTACTTC. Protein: CAWSVLAGGPRETQYF.

The CDR3 nucleotides are TGTGCCAGCAGCTCCCCCGGTTGGGGCAATCAGCCCCAGCATTTT. It encodes CASSSPGWGNQPQHF. The V and J genes are TRBV7-2 and TRBJ1-5; unclear D gene. Germline V gene data show CDR1 as SGHTA and CDR2 as FQGNSA. The germline V and J ends were trimmed by 4 bases and 2 bases, with 12 bases remaining between them. The CDR3 totals 15 residues.

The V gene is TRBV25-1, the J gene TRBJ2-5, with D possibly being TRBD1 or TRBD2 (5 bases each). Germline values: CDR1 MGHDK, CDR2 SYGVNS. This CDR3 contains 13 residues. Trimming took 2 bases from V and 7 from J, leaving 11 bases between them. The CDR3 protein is CASSEAGTATQYF. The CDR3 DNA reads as TGTGCCAGCAGTGAAGCTGGGACGGCGACCCAGTACTTC.

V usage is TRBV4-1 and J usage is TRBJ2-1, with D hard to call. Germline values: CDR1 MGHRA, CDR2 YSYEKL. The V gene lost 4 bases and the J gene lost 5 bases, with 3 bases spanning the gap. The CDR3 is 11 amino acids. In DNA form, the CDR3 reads TGCGCCAGCAGCCGCGACAATGAGCAGTTCTTC. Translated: CASSRDNEQFF.

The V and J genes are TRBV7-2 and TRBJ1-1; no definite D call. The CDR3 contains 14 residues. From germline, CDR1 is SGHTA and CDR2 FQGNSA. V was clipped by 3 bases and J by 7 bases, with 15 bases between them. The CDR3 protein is CASSFLRLRHEAFF. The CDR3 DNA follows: TGTGCCAGCAGCTTCTTGCGGTTACGACATGAAGCTTTCTTT. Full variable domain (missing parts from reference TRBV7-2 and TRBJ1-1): GAGVSQSPSNKVTEKGKDVELRCDPISGHTALYWYRQSLGQGLEFLIYFQGNSAPDKSGLPSDRFSAERTGGSVSTLTIQRTQQEDSAVYLCASSFLRLRHEAFFGQGTRLTVV.

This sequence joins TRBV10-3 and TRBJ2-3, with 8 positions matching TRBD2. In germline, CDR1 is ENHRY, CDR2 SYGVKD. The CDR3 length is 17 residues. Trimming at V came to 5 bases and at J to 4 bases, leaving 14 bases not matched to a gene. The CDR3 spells CAISSSAEREIADTQYF. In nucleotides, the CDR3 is TGTGCCATCAGTTCTTCTGCGGAGCGGGAGATCGCAGATACGCAGTATTTT.

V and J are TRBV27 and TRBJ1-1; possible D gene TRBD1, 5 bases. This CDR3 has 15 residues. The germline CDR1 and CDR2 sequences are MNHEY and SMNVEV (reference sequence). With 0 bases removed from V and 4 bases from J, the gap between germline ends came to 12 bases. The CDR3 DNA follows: TGTGCCAGCAGTTTATCCGGGCAGGGAGCCACTGAAGCTTTCTTT. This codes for CASSLSGQGATEAFF.

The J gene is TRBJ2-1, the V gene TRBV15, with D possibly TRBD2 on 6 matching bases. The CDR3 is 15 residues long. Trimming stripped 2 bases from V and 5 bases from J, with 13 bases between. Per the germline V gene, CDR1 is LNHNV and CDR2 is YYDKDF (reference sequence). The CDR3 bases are TGTGCCACCAGCAGATTCGTAGAGCGGGACAATGAGCAGTTCTTC. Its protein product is CATSRFVERDNEQFF.

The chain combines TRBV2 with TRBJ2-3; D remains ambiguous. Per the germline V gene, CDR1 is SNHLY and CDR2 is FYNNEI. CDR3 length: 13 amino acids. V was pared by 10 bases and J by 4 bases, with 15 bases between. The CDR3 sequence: CATTYVAPDTQYF. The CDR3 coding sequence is TGTGCCACCACTTACGTAGCACCAGATACGCAGTATTTT.

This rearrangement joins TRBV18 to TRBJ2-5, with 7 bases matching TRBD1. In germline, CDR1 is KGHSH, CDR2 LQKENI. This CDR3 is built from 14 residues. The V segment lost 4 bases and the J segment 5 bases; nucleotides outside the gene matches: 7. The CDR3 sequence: CASSQATGAETQYF. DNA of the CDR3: TGTGCCAGCTCACAAGCCACAGGGGCGGAGACCCAGTACTTC. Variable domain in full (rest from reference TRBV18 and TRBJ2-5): NAGVMQNPRHLVRRRGQEARLRCSPMKGHSHVYWYRQLPEEGLKFMVYLQKENIIDESGMPKERFSAEFPKEGPSILRIQQVVRGDSAAYFCASSQATGAETQYFGPGTRLLVL.

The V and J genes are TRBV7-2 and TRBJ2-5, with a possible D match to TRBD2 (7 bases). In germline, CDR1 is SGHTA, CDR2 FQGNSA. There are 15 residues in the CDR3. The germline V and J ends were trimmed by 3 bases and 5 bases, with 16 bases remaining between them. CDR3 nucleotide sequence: TGTGCCAGCAGCTTGTCACAGGGAGGGGGGGAGACCCAGTACTTC. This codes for CASSLSQGGGETQYF.

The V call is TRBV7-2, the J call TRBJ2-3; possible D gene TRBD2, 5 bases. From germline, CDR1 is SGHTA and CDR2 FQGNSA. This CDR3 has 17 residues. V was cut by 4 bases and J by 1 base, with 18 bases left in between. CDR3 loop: CASSYLAYELGTDTQYF. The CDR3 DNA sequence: TGTGCCAGCAGCTACCTAGCATACGAGTTGGGCACAGATACGCAGTATTTT.

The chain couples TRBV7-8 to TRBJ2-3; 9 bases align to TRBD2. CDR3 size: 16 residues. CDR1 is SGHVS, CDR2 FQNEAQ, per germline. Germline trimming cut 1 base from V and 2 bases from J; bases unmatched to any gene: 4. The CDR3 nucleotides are TGTGCCAGCAGCTTAGTGGCGGGAGGGGTCACAGATACGCAGTATTTT. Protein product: CASSLVAGGVTDTQYF.

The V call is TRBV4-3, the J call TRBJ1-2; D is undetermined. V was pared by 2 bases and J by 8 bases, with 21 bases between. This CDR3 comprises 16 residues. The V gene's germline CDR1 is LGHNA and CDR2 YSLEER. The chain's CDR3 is CASSQRAEGLVGGYTF. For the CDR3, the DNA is TGCGCCAGCAGCCAAAGGGCCGAGGGATTGGTGGGGGGCTACACCTTC.

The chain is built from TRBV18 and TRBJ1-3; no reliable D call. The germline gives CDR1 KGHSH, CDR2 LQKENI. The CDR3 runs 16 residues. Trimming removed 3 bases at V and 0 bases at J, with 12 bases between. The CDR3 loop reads CASSPALSSSGNTIYF. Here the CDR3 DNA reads TGTGCCAGCTCACCCGCTTTATCGAGCTCTGGAAACACCATATATTTT.

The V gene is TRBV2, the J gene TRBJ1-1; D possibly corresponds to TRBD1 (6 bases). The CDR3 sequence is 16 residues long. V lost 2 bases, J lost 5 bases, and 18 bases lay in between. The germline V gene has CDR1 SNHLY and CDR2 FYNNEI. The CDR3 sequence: CASSESPTGRGTEAFF. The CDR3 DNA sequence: TGTGCCAGCAGTGAATCACCCACAGGGAGGGGGACTGAAGCTTTCTTT.

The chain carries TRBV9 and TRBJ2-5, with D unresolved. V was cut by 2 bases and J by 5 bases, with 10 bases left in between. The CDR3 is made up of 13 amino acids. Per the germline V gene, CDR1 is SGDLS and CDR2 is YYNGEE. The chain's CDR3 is CASSVEVRETQYF. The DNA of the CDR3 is TGTGCCAGCAGCGTCGAGGTACGGGAGACCCAGTACTTC.

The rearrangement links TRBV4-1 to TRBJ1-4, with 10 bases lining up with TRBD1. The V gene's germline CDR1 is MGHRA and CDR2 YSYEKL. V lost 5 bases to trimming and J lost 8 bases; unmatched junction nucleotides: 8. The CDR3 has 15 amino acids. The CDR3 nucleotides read TGCGCCAGCAGCTCGACCGGGACAGGGGACGAAAAACTGTTTTTT. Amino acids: CASSSTGTGDEKLFF.

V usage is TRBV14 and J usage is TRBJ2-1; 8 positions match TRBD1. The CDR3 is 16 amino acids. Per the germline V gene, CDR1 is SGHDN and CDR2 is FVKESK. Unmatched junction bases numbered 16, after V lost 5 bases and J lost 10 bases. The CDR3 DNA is TGTGCCAGCAGCTCCTACCGGGACAGGACTTTTCGGGAGCAGTTCTTC. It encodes CASSSYRDRTFREQFF.

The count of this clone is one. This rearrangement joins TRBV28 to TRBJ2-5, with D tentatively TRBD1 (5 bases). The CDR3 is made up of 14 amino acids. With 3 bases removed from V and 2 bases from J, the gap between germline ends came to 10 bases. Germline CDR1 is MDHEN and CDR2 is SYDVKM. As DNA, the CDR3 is TGTGCCAGCAGTTTCTCCAGGGAACAAGAGACCCAGTACTTC. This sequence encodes CASSFSREQETQYF.